This entry features one T cell receptor beta chain sequence. Its antigen is as yet unknown. The CDR3 regions of TCR beta were amplified from RNA transcripts. The primer set for the first-round RT-PCR of the TCR CDR3 was HTBI. One entry per CDR3 protein, called by TCRdb with MiXCR from the multiplex PCR reads. The sample lists some 510,000 distinct CDR3 sequences; around 42% were seen once. These data originate in a study of T cells in Graves' hyperthyroidism and ophthalmopathy. Study findings and constraints: Ophthalmopathy was identified by the model a median about 6 months ahead of onset. Separating ophthalmopathy from stable hyperthyroidism was achieved by a 13 V-J model. Blood samples included most of the expanded thyroid clonotypes exceeding 0.001.

Germline assignment: CDR1 SGHTA and CDR2 FQGTGA. The CDR3 is 18 amino acids. V lost 2 bases to trimming and J lost 2 bases, with 21 bases between them. The chain has TRBV7-3 and TRBJ1-1, with unresolved D. The sequenced sample consisted of peripheral blood or thyroid tissue (not recorded which). This clonotype originated in a woman between 18 and 30 years old with Graves' hyperthyroidism. CDR3 sequence: CASSLYPGPGGLNTEAFF. The CDR3 DNA reads TGTGCCAGCAGCTTATACCCCGGGCCTGGAGGGCTAAACACTGAAGCTTTCTTT.